This TCR beta chain was identified during a study of T-cell reconstitution after alpha-beta-depleted transplantation in children. This CDR3 region has 14 residues. CDR1 is KGHDR and CDR2 is SFDVKD in the germline V gene. Trimming removed 5 bases from V and 6 bases from J, with 13 bases in between. Findings of the study overall: Several hundred expanded graft clones reportedly gave rise to the alpha-beta T cells present about two months after transplant. Where some patients showed high TCRbeta diversity at day 60, it came from recipient T cells and thymic progenitors that had survived. Once a year had passed after transplant, T-cell counts and diversity came mostly from newly produced T cells.

Note on this clonotype: Antigen: not known.

Construction of the TCRbeta library involved unique molecular identifiers. TCRdb analysed the PCR reads with MiXCR anew, one entry per CDR3 protein. The data hold 450,000 to 700,000 distinct CDR3 sequences, with 25% to 30% observed a single time. The sequence derives from a boy under three years old with Wiskott-Aldrich syndrome, due to receive a stem cell transplant. The sequences come from PBMCs, collected before TCRalphabeta/CD19-depleted stem cell transplant. This sequence joins TRBV24-1 and TRBJ2-1; D tentatively reads TRBD1 or TRBD2 (5 bases each). The chain's CDR3 is CATSVGTDGNEQFF. CDR3 nucleotides: TGTGCCACCAGTGTCGGGACGGATGGCAATGAGCAGTTCTTC.